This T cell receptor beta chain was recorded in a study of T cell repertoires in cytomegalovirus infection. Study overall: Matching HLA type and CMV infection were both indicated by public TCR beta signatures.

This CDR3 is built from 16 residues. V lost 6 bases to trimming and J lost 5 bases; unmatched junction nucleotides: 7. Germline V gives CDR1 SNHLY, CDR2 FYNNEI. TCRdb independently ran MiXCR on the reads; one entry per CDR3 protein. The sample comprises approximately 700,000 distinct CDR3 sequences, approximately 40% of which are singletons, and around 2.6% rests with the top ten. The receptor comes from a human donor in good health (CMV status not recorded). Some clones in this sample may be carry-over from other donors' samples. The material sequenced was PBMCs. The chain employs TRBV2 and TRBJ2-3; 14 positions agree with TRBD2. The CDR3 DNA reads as TGTGCCAGCAGGGCCCCCGGGACTAGCGGGAGAGATACGCAGTATTTT. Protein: CASRAPGTSGRDTQYF.